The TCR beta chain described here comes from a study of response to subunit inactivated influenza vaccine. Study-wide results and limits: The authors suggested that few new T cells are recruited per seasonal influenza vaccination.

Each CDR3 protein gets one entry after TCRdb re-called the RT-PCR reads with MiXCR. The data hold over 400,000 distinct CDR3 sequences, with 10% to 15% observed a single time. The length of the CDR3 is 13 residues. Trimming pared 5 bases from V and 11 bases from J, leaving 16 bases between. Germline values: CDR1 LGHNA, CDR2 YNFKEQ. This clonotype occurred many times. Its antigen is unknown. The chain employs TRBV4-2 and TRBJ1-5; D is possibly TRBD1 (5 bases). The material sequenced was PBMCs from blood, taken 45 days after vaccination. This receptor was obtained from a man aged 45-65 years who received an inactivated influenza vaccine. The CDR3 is CASSRTDRGAQHF. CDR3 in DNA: TGTGCCAGCAGCAGAACCGACCGGGGGGCCCAGCATTTT.